This T cell receptor (beta chain) was obtained from a study of T cell changes during pregnancy in multiple sclerosis (dated by TCRdb to about 2019). Concerning the study at large: The study looked at changes in the T cell repertoire across pregnancy in women with multiple sclerosis.

From a lookup of the germline V gene, CDR1 and CDR2 are SGHTA and FQGNSA. Spanning cysteine to phenylalanine, the CDR3 consists of 17 amino acids. The CDR3 DNA has 51 bases and is translated from base 1. Trimming removed 3 bases from V and 9 bases from J; the gene matches leave 8 bases unexplained. Points on this clone: Its antigen target is currently unknown. No per-base quality is available; no much larger clone lies one base away.

Libraries were built with the immunoSEQ multiplex PCR assay. Here the immuneACCESS table is served through TCRdb, limited to in-frame sequences with V and J called. Missing clones are a known gap in these copies; in checked studies unresolved V genes cover under half, and the rest lacks a known reason. In this sample the table shows about 57,000 clones, 90% to 95% of which occur a single time. The ten biggest clones cover less than 0.4% of the sample. This receptor was taken from a female donor with multiple sclerosis, enrolled in a pregnancy study. The sample in question was CD4+ T cells from peripheral blood mononuclear cells, obtained before pregnancy. Rearrangement joined TRBV7-2 to TRBJ2-2; the central 15 bases match TRBD2. The CDR3 region has the sequence CASSFPGLAGGRRELFF. The sequenced DNA is TGTGCCAGCAGCTTTCCGGGACTAGCGGGAGGCCGGAGGGAGCTGTTTTTT.